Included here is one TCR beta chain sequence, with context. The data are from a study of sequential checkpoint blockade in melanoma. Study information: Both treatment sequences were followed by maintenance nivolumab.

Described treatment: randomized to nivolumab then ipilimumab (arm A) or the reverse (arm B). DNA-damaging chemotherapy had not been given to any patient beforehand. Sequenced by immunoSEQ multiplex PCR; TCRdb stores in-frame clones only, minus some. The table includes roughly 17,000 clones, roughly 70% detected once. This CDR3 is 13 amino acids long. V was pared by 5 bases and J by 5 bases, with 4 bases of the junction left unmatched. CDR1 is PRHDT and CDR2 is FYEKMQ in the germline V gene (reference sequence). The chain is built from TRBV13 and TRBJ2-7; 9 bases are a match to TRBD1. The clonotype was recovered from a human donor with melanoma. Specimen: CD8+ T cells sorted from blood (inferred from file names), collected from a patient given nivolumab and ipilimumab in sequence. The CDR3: CASSLWTGDEQYF. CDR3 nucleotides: TGTGCCAGCAGCCTCTGGACAGGGGACGAGCAGTACTTC.